This is a list of T cell receptor beta chains from one sample in a study of beta chain features in type 1 diabetes. Data came from immunoSEQ multiplex PCR; TCRdb stores just in-frame clones and leaves some out. This table has 100,000 to 150,000 clones, around 16% appearing once. The sample taken for sequencing was central memory CD4+ T cells from blood. The receptor source for this set is a young man with type 1 diabetes. Both conserved end residues are part of each CDR3. The D gene is left open where the match is weak. Only some rows state a clone size, as once, few, many or a class for expanded clones.

j_call: TRBJ2-1
d_call: -
clone_size: few
v_call: TRBV15
cdr3_aa: CATSRDWQGRNNEQFF
cdr3_nt: TGTGCCACCAGCAGAGATTGGCAGGGGCGAAACAATGAGCAGTTCTTC

j_call: TRBJ2-3
d_call: -
clone_size: many
v_call: TRBV18
cdr3_aa: CASSPFGSQGGTDTQYF
cdr3_nt: TGTGCCAGCTCACCTTTCGGATCCCAGGGTGGCACAGATACGCAGTATTTT

j_call: TRBJ2-1
d_call: -
clone_size: few
v_call: TRBV14
cdr3_aa: CASSQNSYNEQFF
cdr3_nt: TGTGCCAGCAGCCAGAACTCCTACAATGAGCAGTTCTTC

j_call: TRBJ2-1
d_call: -
clone_size: few
v_call: TRBV9
cdr3_aa: CASSVLPDHINEQFF
cdr3_nt: TGTGCCAGCAGCGTCCTACCCGACCATATTAATGAGCAGTTCTTC

j_call: TRBJ2-2
d_call: -
clone_size: few
v_call: TRBV7-2
cdr3_aa: CASSLQQSAGELFF
cdr3_nt: TGTGCCAGCAGCCTCCAACAGAGTGCCGGGGAGCTGTTTTTT

j_call: TRBJ2-7
d_call: -
clone_size: -
v_call: TRBV29-1
cdr3_aa: CSVEGQVQDEQYF
cdr3_nt: TGCAGCGTTGAGGGCCAGGTCCAAGACGAGCAGTACTTC

j_call: TRBJ1-2
d_call: -
clone_size: -
v_call: TRBV6-5
cdr3_aa: CASSNREGYGYTF
cdr3_nt: TGTGCCAGCAGCAACAGGGAAGGCTATGGCTACACCTTC

j_call: TRBJ2-5
d_call: TRBD1
clone_size: -
v_call: TRBV6-1
cdr3_aa: CASSAPLTGVKETQYF
cdr3_nt: TGTGCCAGCAGTGCCCCCCTGACAGGGGTTAAAGAGACCCAGTACTTC

j_call: TRBJ2-4
d_call: -
clone_size: few
v_call: TRBV29-1
cdr3_aa: CSVEEVYIQYF
cdr3_nt: TGCAGCGTTGAAGAGGTTTACATTCAGTACTTC

j_call: TRBJ2-5
d_call: -
clone_size: -
v_call: TRBV7-2
cdr3_aa: CASSSRRGMYQETQYF
cdr3_nt: TGTGCCAGCAGCTCCCGTAGGGGGATGTACCAAGAGACCCAGTACTTC

j_call: TRBJ2-5
d_call: TRBD1
clone_size: few
v_call: TRBV7-3
cdr3_aa: CASSPSGGSETQYF
cdr3_nt: TGTGCCAGCAGCCCCTCAGGGGGCTCAGAGACCCAGTACTTC

j_call: TRBJ1-2
d_call: TRBD1
clone_size: few
v_call: TRBV29-1
cdr3_aa: CSAEGRGLDYGYTF
cdr3_nt: TGCAGCGCCGAGGGCAGGGGGCTAGACTATGGCTACACCTTC

j_call: TRBJ1-5
d_call: -
clone_size: -
v_call: TRBV30
cdr3_aa: CAWSVPPRGGRNQPQHF
cdr3_nt: TGTGCCTGGAGTGTCCCCCCTCGGGGAGGACGAAATCAGCCCCAGCATTTT

j_call: TRBJ1-5
d_call: -
clone_size: -
v_call: TRBV6-5
cdr3_aa: CASSRLSNQPQHF
cdr3_nt: TGTGCCAGCAGTCGCCTTAGCAATCAGCCCCAGCATTTT

j_call: TRBJ2-1
d_call: -
clone_size: -
v_call: TRBV7-3
cdr3_aa: CASSTTAFAYNEQFF
cdr3_nt: TGTGCCAGCAGCACCACGGCTTTCGCCTACAATGAGCAGTTCTTC

j_call: TRBJ2-2
d_call: -
clone_size: -
v_call: TRBV29-1
cdr3_aa: CSGEDRWAGGELFF
cdr3_nt: TGCAGCGGTGAAGATAGGTGGGCAGGCGGGGAGCTGTTTTTT

j_call: TRBJ2-2
d_call: -
clone_size: few
v_call: TRBV7-2
cdr3_aa: CASSLGYNTGELFF
cdr3_nt: TGTGCCAGCAGCTTAGGGTATAACACCGGGGAGCTGTTTTTT

j_call: TRBJ2-5
d_call: -
clone_size: once
v_call: TRBV2
cdr3_aa: CASQAKTQYF
cdr3_nt: TGTGCCAGCCAGGCGAAGACCCAGTACTTC

j_call: TRBJ2-7
d_call: -
clone_size: -
v_call: TRBV14
cdr3_aa: CASSQGLAPTYEQYF
cdr3_nt: TGTGCCAGCAGCCAAGGATTAGCCCCGACCTACGAGCAGTACTTC

j_call: TRBJ1-4
d_call: -
clone_size: -
v_call: TRBV29-1
cdr3_aa: CSVVLTNEKLFF
cdr3_nt: TGCAGCGTTGTTCTAACTAATGAAAAACTGTTTTTT

j_call: TRBJ2-3
d_call: TRBD2
clone_size: -
v_call: TRBV7-2
cdr3_aa: CASSPSGSPNTQYF
cdr3_nt: TGTGCCAGCAGCCCTAGCGGGAGCCCAAATACGCAGTATTTT

j_call: TRBJ2-1
d_call: -
clone_size: -
v_call: TRBV7-2
cdr3_aa: CASSPNRDYNEQFF
cdr3_nt: TGTGCCAGCAGCCCTAACAGGGATTACAATGAGCAGTTCTTC

j_call: TRBJ2-3
d_call: TRBD1
clone_size: -
v_call: TRBV30
cdr3_aa: CAWGQGRDTQYF
cdr3_nt: TGTGCCTGGGGACAGGGAAGAGATACGCAGTATTTT

j_call: TRBJ2-1
d_call: TRBD1
clone_size: few
v_call: TRBV5-1
cdr3_aa: CASSFMGQPEANEQFF
cdr3_nt: TGCGCCAGCAGCTTCATGGGACAGCCTGAGGCCAATGAGCAGTTCTTC

j_call: TRBJ1-1
d_call: TRBD1
clone_size: few
v_call: TRBV27
cdr3_aa: CATISTGALEAFF
cdr3_nt: TGTGCCACTATTTCTACAGGGGCCCTTGAAGCTTTCTTT

j_call: TRBJ2-7
d_call: -
clone_size: -
v_call: TRBV9
cdr3_aa: CASSFSGEQYF
cdr3_nt: TGTGCCAGCAGCTTTAGCGGCGAGCAGTACTTC

j_call: TRBJ1-1
d_call: TRBD1
clone_size: few
v_call: TRBV5-4
cdr3_aa: CASSSRGDRSRTEAFF
cdr3_nt: TGTGCCAGCAGCTCCAGGGGGGACAGGTCACGCACTGAAGCTTTCTTT

j_call: TRBJ1-6
d_call: TRBD1
clone_size: many
v_call: TRBV23-1
cdr3_aa: CASSQSTGSAWSPLHF
cdr3_nt: TGCGCCAGCAGTCAATCGACAGGGAGTGCGTGGTCACCCCTCCACTTT

j_call: TRBJ2-1
d_call: -
clone_size: -
v_call: TRBV7-9
cdr3_aa: CASRGTFNRNEQFF
cdr3_nt: TGTGCCAGCAGGGGGACTTTCAATCGGAATGAGCAGTTCTTC

j_call: TRBJ2-5
d_call: -
clone_size: -
v_call: TRBV30
cdr3_aa: CAWSVRSKETQYF
cdr3_nt: TGTGCCTGGAGTGTTCGGTCCAAAGAGACCCAGTACTTC

j_call: TRBJ2-3
d_call: -
clone_size: -
v_call: TRBV28
cdr3_aa: CASLSWAGDTQYF
cdr3_nt: TGTGCCAGCCTCTCCTGGGCGGGGGATACGCAGTATTTT

j_call: TRBJ2-4
d_call: TRBD2
clone_size: few
v_call: TRBV30
cdr3_aa: CASTGTSGGAGDIQYF
cdr3_nt: TGTGCCTCCACTGGGACTAGCGGGGGGGCCGGAGACATTCAGTACTTC